These 10 T cell receptor beta chains were all obtained from the same sample, sequenced in a study of CD8+ T cells in alopecia areata. Following extraction, RNA underwent reverse transcription to cDNA, which served as the sequencing template. Sequencing was performed with immunoSEQ multiplex PCR; in TCRdb, only in-frame clones are kept and a portion is missing. There are some 130,000 clones in the sample; roughly three fifths occur only once, and roughly 4.3% lies in the top ten. Specimen: CD4+ T cells sorted from blood, collected at week 0. The receptors originated from a human donor with alopecia areata.

The V gene is TRBV10-3, the J gene TRBJ2-5; 14 bases map to TRBD2. Germline CDR1 ENHRY, CDR2 SYGVKD. This CDR3 is built from 19 residues. The ends lost 6 bases at V and 0 bases at J; junction bases unmatched: 12. The CDR3 loop is CAIRSGLAGGSKYQETQYF. The CDR3 nucleotides are TGTGCCATCAGGTCCGGACTAGCGGGGGGCTCCAAGTACCAAGAGACCCAGTACTTC.

V usage is TRBV7-2 and J usage is TRBJ2-5, with 9 bases matching TRBD1. Germline V gives CDR1 SGHTA, CDR2 FQGNSA. Unmatched junction bases numbered 5, after V lost 2 bases and J lost 1 base. The CDR3 covers 16 residues. This CDR3 reads CASSLSRGQGQETQYF. The CDR3 bases are TGTGCCAGCAGCTTAAGTAGGGGACAGGGCCAAGAGACCCAGTACTTC. Combining the CDR3 with reference TRBV7-2 and TRBJ2-5 gives the whole variable domain GAGVSQSPSNKVTEKGKDVELRCDPISGHTALYWYRQSLGQGLEFLIYFQGNSAPDKSGLPSDRFSAERTGGSVSTLTIQRTQQEDSAVYLCASSLSRGQGQETQYFGPGTRLLVL.

The V call is TRBV7-9, the J call TRBJ1-2, with D possibly matching TRBD1 (6 bases). CDR1 is SEHNR, CDR2 FQNEAQ, per germline (reference sequence). V was trimmed by 1 base and J by 8 bases, leaving 20 bases between them. The length of the CDR3 is 16 residues. The CDR3 nucleotides are TGTGCCAGCAGCTTAGAGGTTGGGGCAGGGGCCCTCGGCTACACCTTC. Encoded protein: CASSLEVGAGALGYTF. Together with reference TRBV7-9 and TRBJ1-2, the CDR3 gives the full variable domain: DTGVSQNPRHKITKRGQNVTFRCDPISEHNRLYWYRQTLGQGPEFLTYFQNEAQLEKSRLLSDRFSAERPKGSFSTLEIQRTEQGDSAMYLCASSLEVGAGALGYTFGSGTRLTVV.

This chain links TRBV19 with TRBJ1-2; D might be TRBD1 (5 bases). V was cut by 9 bases and J by 4 bases, with 18 bases left in between. Germline V CDR1 and CDR2: LNHDA, SQIVND (reference sequence). The CDR3 extends over 14 amino acids. The CDR3: CASARGIGGYGYTF. CDR3 sequence (DNA): TGTGCCAGCGCCCGGGGAATTGGGGGCTATGGCTACACCTTC.

The chain carries TRBV7-9 and TRBJ1-2; a possible D gene is TRBD1 (5 bases). Germline V lookup: CDR1 SEHNR, CDR2 FQNEAQ (reference sequence). The length of the CDR3 is 15 residues. V lost 6 bases, J lost 7 bases, and 21 bases lay in between. CDR3: CASRHTGTELSGYTF. For the CDR3, the DNA is TGTGCCAGCAGGCATACAGGAACTGAGCTGAGTGGCTACACCTTC. Full variable domain (remainder filled in from reference TRBV7-9 and TRBJ1-2): DTGVSQNPRHKITKRGQNVTFRCDPISEHNRLYWYRQTLGQGPEFLTYFQNEAQLEKSRLLSDRFSAERPKGSFSTLEIQRTEQGDSAMYLCASRHTGTELSGYTFGSGTRLTVV.

The chain is built from TRBV20-1 and TRBJ1-1; 9 positions match TRBD1. V shed 4 bases, J shed 8 bases, and the junction held 2 bases outside the gene matches. Germline-derived CDR1 and CDR2 are DFQATT and SNEGSKA (reference sequence). This CDR3 is built from 11 residues. DNA of the CDR3: TGCAGTGCTACGGACAGGGGCGAAGCTTTCTTT. Protein product: CSATDRGEAFF.

This clone was found a few times. The chain carries TRBV5-4 and TRBJ1-1; the D gene is possibly TRBD1 (6 bases). The CDR3 consists of 16 residues. V was shortened by 4 bases and J by 3 bases, with 19 bases between the two germline ends. CDR1 and CDR2 (germline): SGHNT, YYREEE (reference sequence). The CDR3 loop reads CASSPKTGSRDTEAFF. Here the CDR3 DNA reads TGTGCCAGCAGCCCTAAGACAGGCTCGCGTGACACTGAAGCTTTCTTT.

J is TRBJ2-1 and V is TRBV7-9; 7 nucleotides match TRBD2. This CDR3 is 15 amino acids long. CDR1 SEHNR and CDR2 FQNEAQ come from the germline V gene (reference sequence). Trimming took 2 bases from V and 9 from J; bases not matched to a gene: 10. The CDR3 loop reads CASSLISGSMGEQFF. The CDR3 nucleotides are TGTGCCAGCAGCTTAATTAGCGGGTCGATGGGTGAGCAGTTCTTC.

This clone turned up a few times. This chain links TRBV7-8 with TRBJ2-3; TRBD2 agrees at 14 bases. The length of the CDR3 is 17 residues. Germline V lookup: CDR1 SGHVS, CDR2 FQNEAQ. V dropped 3 bases and J dropped 5; count of bases not matched to a gene: 7. CDR3 in amino acids: CASSLLGTSGRRDTQYF. The CDR3, as DNA: TGTGCCAGCAGCTTGCTAGGGACTAGCGGGAGACGAGATACGCAGTATTTT.

This chain connects TRBV29-1 to TRBJ1-4; D not resolved. This CDR3 spans 12 amino acids. Trimming removed 7 bases at V and 0 bases at J, with 6 bases between. Germline assignment: CDR1 SQVTM and CDR2 ANQGSEA. CDR3: CSARATNEKLFF. DNA for the CDR3: TGCAGCGCGAGGGCAACTAATGAAAAACTGTTTTTT.